These 26 T cell receptor beta chains originate from one sample sequenced in a study of IL-17A CD8 T cells in psoriatic arthritis synovium. Method: immunoSEQ multiplex PCR; TCRdb's copy keeps in-frame clones and lacks some. This table holds about 1,900 clones, almost 70% found once. Synovial fluid was aspirated from actively inflamed joints of psoriatic arthritis patients. The sequenced material came from memory CD8+ T cells from synovial fluid. The subset was: bulk memory CD8+ T cells (CD45RA-CD27+/- and CD45RA+CD27-). All receptors come from a human donor with psoriatic arthritis.

The sample holds a few counts of this clone. The chain is built from TRBV5-1 and TRBJ1-3, with D hard to call. The CDR3 runs 16 residues. The germline gives CDR1 SGHRS, CDR2 YFSETQ. V was cut by 4 bases and J by 3 bases, with 17 bases left in between. CDR3 amino acids: CASSAARTSGGNTIYF. CDR3 sequence (DNA): TGCGCCAGCAGCGCGGCCCGGACGTCAGGTGGAAACACCATATATTTT.

The chain links TRBV6-5 to TRBJ1-1; D gene unclear. Germline V gene sequence: CDR1 MNHEY, CDR2 SVGAGI. Trimming removed 2 bases at V and 5 bases at J, with 9 bases between. The CDR3 length is 13 residues. The chain's CDR3 is CASSYVGGTEAFF. In DNA, the CDR3 is TGTGCCAGCAGTTACGTGGGAGGAACTGAAGCTTTCTTT.

The V call is TRBV4-1, the J call TRBJ1-1, with D hard to call. The V and J ends lost 0 bases and 8 bases respectively, with 13 bases between them. This CDR3 is 14 amino acids long. Germline CDR1 reads MGHRA; CDR2 reads YSYEKL. This chain's CDR3 is CASSQEGFGGEAFF. CDR3 nucleotide sequence: TGCGCCAGCAGCCAAGAAGGTTTTGGAGGGGAAGCTTTCTTT.

This clone was counted once. This rearrangement joins TRBV4-3 to TRBJ2-5; D might be TRBD1 (6 bases). V was trimmed by 1 base and J by 7 bases, leaving 10 bases between them. This CDR3 contains 13 residues. Germline loops: CDR1 LGHNA, CDR2 YSLEER. The CDR3 sequence is CASSQGEGGTQYF. The CDR3 coding sequence is TGCGCCAGCAGCCAAGGGGAAGGGGGGACCCAGTACTTC.

This clone was seen more than once but under ten times. This chain joins TRBV6-5 and TRBJ2-7; no reliable D call. V lost 8 bases and J lost 3, with 17 bases in between. From germline, CDR1 is MNHEY and CDR2 SVGAGI. This CDR3 is 14 amino acids long. CDR3 sequence reads: CASRNSRLLYEQYF. As DNA, the CDR3 is TGTGCCAGCCGAAACTCGCGATTGCTCTACGAGCAGTACTTC.

J is TRBJ2-7 and V is TRBV4-1, with 10 positions matching TRBD1. The CDR3 runs to 15 residues. The junction had 3 bases not matched to a gene; V was cut back by 1 base and J by 3 bases. Per germline, CDR1 MGHRA and CDR2 YSYEKL. CDR3 loop: CASSQVGTGVYEQYF. For the CDR3, the DNA is TGCGCCAGCAGCCAAGTTGGGACAGGGGTCTACGAGCAGTACTTC.

This chain joins TRBV27 and TRBJ2-3; 11 bases map to TRBD2. V dropped 5 bases and J dropped 2; count of bases not matched to a gene: 6. CDR1 is MNHEY, CDR2 SMNVEV, per germline (reference sequence). This CDR3 is built from 16 residues. CDR3 region: CASSLLAGAITDTQYF. CDR3 sequence (DNA): TGTGCCAGCAGTCTACTAGCGGGGGCCATCACAGATACGCAGTATTTT.

The CDR3 coding sequence is TGTGCCACCAGCAGAGGGGGCTCCTACGAGCAGTACTTC. This translates into CATSRGGSYEQYF. This rearrangement joins TRBV15 to TRBJ2-7; no definite D call. Germline V gene sequence: CDR1 LNHNV, CDR2 YYDKDF (reference sequence). Trimming took 1 base from V and 0 from J, leaving 4 bases between them. This CDR3 comprises 13 residues.

The rearrangement links TRBV29-1 to TRBJ1-1, with 9 positions matching TRBD1. CDR3 length: 11 amino acids. V lost 6 bases to trimming and J lost 11 bases; unmatched junction nucleotides: 7. CDR1 and CDR2 from the germline V gene are SQVTM and ANQGSEA. For the CDR3, the DNA is TGCAGCGTACCCACAGGGGGCAGTGCTTTCTTT. This encodes CSVPTGGSAFF.

The sample holds a few counts of this clone. The V gene is TRBV6-1, the J gene TRBJ2-2, with TRBD2 as a possible D gene (6 bases). The CDR3 extends over 15 amino acids. Germline V CDR1 and CDR2: MNHNS, SASEGT. V lost 10 bases and J 3 bases, leaving 18 bases between the germline ends. The CDR3 bases are TGTGCCACCTACGATAGCGGCTATTACACCGGGGAGCTGTTTTTT. Amino acid sequence: CATYDSGYYTGELFF.

This chain joins TRBV15 and TRBJ1-3; D unclear. Between the trimmed V and J ends, which lost 3 bases and 4 bases, there was a span of 7 bases. The CDR3 runs 13 residues. Germline values: CDR1 LNHNV, CDR2 YYDKDF (reference sequence). CDR3 loop: CATSSLQGNTIYF. In DNA form, the CDR3 reads TGTGCCACCAGCAGCCTACAGGGAAACACCATATATTTT.

The CDR3 reads CASSFIAGDEGNEQFF. CDR3 nucleotides: TGTGCCAGCAGCTTCATAGCGGGAGATGAGGGCAATGAGCAGTTCTTC. The V call is TRBV7-6, the J call TRBJ2-1, with 9 bases fitting TRBD2. Germline CDR1 is SGHVS and CDR2 is FNYEAQ. This CDR3 is 16 amino acids long. J gave up 6 bases and V 3 bases, and 9 bases lay outside the gene matches.

The chain uses TRBV6-1 and TRBJ2-5, with TRBD1 matching over 9 bases. Germline V gene sequence: CDR1 MNHNS, CDR2 SASEGT. With 4 bases clipped from V and 5 bases from J, the junction kept 11 bases outside the gene matches. The CDR3 length is 16 residues. This chain's CDR3 is CASSATTGTGYETQYF. For the CDR3, the DNA is TGTGCCAGCAGTGCAACTACCGGGACAGGGTATGAGACCCAGTACTTC.

By share of the sample, this clone is large. V and J are TRBV5-6 and TRBJ2-1, with D possibly being TRBD1 (6 bases). Trimming removed 4 bases at V and 6 bases at J, with 14 bases between. CDR3 length: 14 residues. Germline CDR1 reads SGHDT; CDR2 reads YYEEEE. The CDR3 coding sequence is TGTGCCAGCAGCAATAATCAGGGGTTCAATGAGCAGTTCTTC. This encodes CASSNNQGFNEQFF.

This clone has just a few counts. The chain recombines TRBV4-1 with TRBJ2-7, with 9 bases lining up with TRBD1. Germline values: CDR1 MGHRA, CDR2 YSYEKL. J lost 4 bases, V lost 1 base, and 5 bases had no gene match. The CDR3 runs 15 residues. CDR3 protein: CASSQVGTGPYEQYF. In DNA, the CDR3 is TGCGCCAGCAGCCAAGTCGGGACAGGGCCTTACGAGCAGTACTTC.

V and J are TRBV27 and TRBJ1-1; 7 nucleotides line up with TRBD1. CDR1 MNHEY and CDR2 SMNVEV come from the germline V gene (reference sequence). V was pared by 8 bases and J by 4 bases, with 10 bases of the junction left unmatched. This CDR3 spans 14 amino acids. The CDR3 bases are TGTGCCAGCGGCCTAGGGGGCCCCAGCACTGAAGCTTTCTTT. This sequence encodes CASGLGGPSTEAFF.

CDR3 sequence: CASSSYRQHLNTEAFF. The CDR3 DNA is TGTGCCAGCAGTTCATACCGACAGCATCTGAACACTGAAGCTTTCTTT. The V gene is TRBV27, the J gene TRBJ1-1, with TRBD1 as a possible D gene (5 bases). This CDR3 contains 16 residues. V was pared by 4 bases and J by 0 bases, with 15 bases between. Per germline, CDR1 MNHEY and CDR2 SMNVEV (reference sequence).

This clone was found a few times. The V call is TRBV5-6, the J call TRBJ1-3, with TRBD1 as a possible D gene (6 bases). CDR3 length: 14 amino acids. Trimming took 6 bases from V and 2 from J, leaving 12 bases between them. Germline CDR1 and CDR2: SGHDT and YYEEEE. Here the CDR3 DNA reads TGTGCCAGCACCTGGGCAGGGGCTGGAAACACCATATATTTT. The encoded protein is CASTWAGAGNTIYF. Full variable domain (outside the CDR3, taken from reference TRBV5-6 and TRBJ1-3): DAGVTQSPTHLIKTRGQQVTLRCSPKSGHDTVSWYQQALGQGPQFIFQYYEEEERQRGNFPDRFSGHQFPNYSSELNVNALLLGDSALYLCASTWAGAGNTIYFGEGSWLTVV.

This clone was seen once. The chain recombines TRBV7-3 with TRBJ2-5; the match to TRBD2 covers 10 bases. The CDR3 is 15 residues long. V lost 2 bases to trimming and J lost 1 base; unmatched junction nucleotides: 1. The germline V gene has CDR1 SGHTA and CDR2 FQGTGA. In nucleotides, the CDR3 is TGTGCCAGCAGCTTACTAGCGGGGGCCCAAGAGACCCAGTACTTC. It yields the protein CASSLLAGAQETQYF.

The chain uses TRBV4-1 and TRBJ2-7; D assignment may be TRBD1 or TRBD2 (5 bases each). V gave up 1 base and J gave up 6 bases, with 10 bases separating them. Germline values: CDR1 MGHRA, CDR2 YSYEKL. This CDR3 spans 13 amino acids. The CDR3 bases are TGCGCCAGCAGCCAAGTCTCGGGGCCCGAGCAGTACTTC. This sequence encodes CASSQVSGPEQYF.

The chain recombines TRBV6-1 with TRBJ2-1; D unclear. Deletions cut 8 bases from V and 15 bases from J, with 8 bases between. Per the germline V gene, CDR1 is MNHNS and CDR2 is SASEGT. This CDR3 is built from 8 residues. CDR3 coding DNA: TGTGCCAGCGGAATTCTGTTCTTC. The encoded protein is CASGILFF.

The chain joins TRBV11-2 to TRBJ2-2; TRBD2 might be the D (7 bases). Germline-derived CDR1 and CDR2 are SGHAT and FQNNGV. The CDR3 covers 15 residues. V lost 2 bases and J 5 bases, leaving 12 bases between the germline ends. CDR3 region: CASSLQGRATGELFF. The CDR3 coding sequence is TGTGCCAGCAGCTTACAGGGGAGGGCTACCGGGGAGCTGTTTTTT. The whole variable domain, remainder taken from reference TRBV11-2 and TRBJ2-2, is EAGVAQSPRYKIIEKRQSVAFWCNPISGHATLYWYQQILGQGPKLLIQFQNNGVVDDSQLPKDRFSAERLKGVDSTLKIQPAKLEDSAVYLCASSLQGRATGELFFGEGSRLTVL.

The rearrangement uses TRBV5-1 and TRBJ1-1; D perhaps matches TRBD1 (5 bases). V lost 4 bases to trimming and J lost 4 bases, with 14 bases between them. The CDR3 runs 14 residues. The V gene's germline CDR1 is SGHRS and CDR2 YFSETQ. Here the CDR3 reads CASSRIGGSTEAFF. The CDR3 DNA reads as TGCGCCAGCAGCAGGATTGGGGGTAGCACTGAAGCTTTCTTT. Full variable domain (rest looked up from reference TRBV5-1 and TRBJ1-1): KAGVTQTPRYLIKTRGQQVTLSCSPISGHRSVSWYQQTPGQGLQFLFEYFSETQRNKGNFPGRFSGRQFSNSRSEMNVSTLELGDSALYLCASSRIGGSTEAFFGQGTRLTVV.

The chain couples TRBV27 to TRBJ2-7; D not certain. Trimming took off 7 bases at V and 0 bases at J, with 19 bases between the two ends. CDR3 size: 16 residues. CDR1 and CDR2 from the germline V gene are MNHEY and SMNVEV (reference sequence). CDR3 sequence reads: CASTPARRTSSYEQYF. The CDR3 nucleotides are TGTGCCAGCACCCCTGCCCGACGGACGAGCTCCTACGAGCAGTACTTC.

The chain is built from TRBV7-6 and TRBJ2-1, with D maybe TRBD2 (5 bases). CDR3 size: 16 residues. Trimming removed 1 base at V and 6 bases at J, with 16 bases between. From germline, CDR1 is SGHVS and CDR2 FNYEAQ. The CDR3 DNA sequence: TGTGCCAGCAGCTTAGAAACTAGGACCCTTCCCAATGAGCAGTTCTTC. The encoded protein is CASSLETRTLPNEQFF. The full variable domain, in which reference TRBV7-6 and TRBJ2-1 provide the parts outside the CDR3, is GAGVSQSPRYKVTKRGQDVALRCDPISGHVSLYWYRQALGQGPEFLTYFNYEAQQDKSGLPNDRFSAERPEGSISTLTIQRTEQRDSAMYRCASSLETRTLPNEQFFGPGTRLTVL.

V is TRBV5-1 and J is TRBJ2-7; D possibly corresponds to TRBD2 (6 bases). This CDR3 spans 13 amino acids. Trimming removed 4 bases at V and 3 bases at J, with 11 bases between. Per the germline V gene, CDR1 is SGHRS and CDR2 is YFSETQ. The CDR3 is CASSGTLRYEQYF. The CDR3 coding sequence is TGCGCCAGCAGCGGGACTCTTCGCTACGAGCAGTACTTC.